Below are 23 T cell receptor beta chains sequenced from a single sample in a study of blood T cell repertoires in COVID-19. TCRdb's table, derived via immunoSEQ multiplex PCR, lists solely in-frame clones and lacks some. The top ten clones hold approximately 2% of a sample with roughly 280,000 clones, less than 90% of them seen once. Sequencing used peripheral blood. The receptor set was obtained from a man aged 25-45 years with active or convalescent COVID-19.

The chain links TRBV10-3 to TRBJ1-5; D unresolved. Germline V CDR1 and CDR2: ENHRY, SYGVKD. CDR3 length: 15 amino acids. V lost 10 bases and J 3 bases, leaving 19 bases between the germline ends. The CDR3 here is CATHGEHDLNQPQHF. The DNA for the CDR3 is TGTGCCACCCATGGGGAGCATGATCTCAATCAGCCCCAGCATTTT.

In this sample, this clone turned up a few times. The chain joins TRBV6-6 to TRBJ1-3; D uncertain. The CDR3 covers 12 residues. Germline CDR1 MNHNY, CDR2 SVGAGI (reference sequence). The V end lost 6 bases, the J end lost 11 bases, and 14 bases lay between the germline ends. The CDR3 DNA follows: TGTGCCAGCAGCCCGAGACTGAACGCCATATATTTT. Amino acids: CASSPRLNAIYF.

The rearrangement uses TRBV11-3 and TRBJ2-3; 9 bases align to TRBD1. The V segment lost 5 bases and the J segment 5 bases; nucleotides outside the gene matches: 5. The CDR3 totals 14 residues. CDR1 and CDR2 from the germline V gene are SGHNT and YENEEA. The CDR3 region has the DNA TGTGCCAGCAGCCCAAAGGACAGGGGAGATACGCAGTATTTT. This encodes CASSPKDRGDTQYF. Full variable domain (remainder filled in from reference TRBV11-3 and TRBJ2-3): EAGVVQSPRYKIIEKKQPVAFWCNPISGHNTLYWYLQNLGQGPELLIRYENEEAVDDSQLPKDRFSAERLKGVDSTLKIQPAELGDSAVYLCASSPKDRGDTQYFGPGTRLTVL.

V is TRBV19 and J is TRBJ2-7; a weak D match, TRBD2 (6 bases). Trimming left V 3 bases short and J 0 bases short, with 9 bases between. Germline assignment: CDR1 LNHDA and CDR2 SQIVND (reference sequence). CDR3 size: 14 residues. CDR3 DNA sequence: TGTGCCAGTAGTATTTCTAGCGACTCCTACGAGCAGTACTTC. This gives the protein CASSISSDSYEQYF.

V usage is TRBV7-3 and J usage is TRBJ2-1, with TRBD2 identical over 10 bases. Germline V gene lookup returns CDR1 SGHTA and CDR2 FQGTGA. V shed 4 bases, J shed 3 bases, and the junction held 6 bases outside the gene matches. This CDR3 contains 16 residues. In DNA, the CDR3 is TGTGCCAGCAGCTCGACTAGCGGGCCTTTCTACAATGAGCAGTTCTTC. Amino acids: CASSSTSGPFYNEQFF.

The chain uses TRBV11-2 and TRBJ1-2; 7 nucleotides align to TRBD1. After removal of 1 base from V and 2 bases from J, the junction contained 1 base not matched to a gene. Looked up from germline, CDR1 is SGHAT and CDR2 is FQNNGV. The CDR3 covers 14 residues. CDR3 region: CASSLAGQNYGYTF. The CDR3 region has the DNA TGTGCCAGCAGCTTAGCGGGACAGAACTATGGCTACACCTTC.

This chain links TRBV6-5 with TRBJ1-5, with TRBD1 matching over 8 bases. Germline values: CDR1 MNHEY, CDR2 SVGAGI. This CDR3 has 15 residues. V lost 0 bases to trimming and J lost 2 bases; unmatched junction nucleotides: 0. CDR3 sequence reads: CASSYSTGGNQPQHF. In DNA, the CDR3 is TGTGCCAGCAGTTACTCGACAGGGGGCAATCAGCCCCAGCATTTT.

The gene calls are TRBV3-1 (or the pseudogene TRBV3-2) and TRBJ2-1, with 9 positions matching TRBD1. Germline-derived CDR1 and CDR2 are LGHDT and YNNKEL (reference sequence). The CDR3 runs 19 residues. Germline trimming cut 4 bases from V and 8 bases from J; bases unmatched to any gene: 21. CDR3 nucleotide sequence: TGTGCCAGCAGCCCCACTATGGGACAGGGCGATTACCGCCGGCATGAGCAGTTCTTC. This codes for CASSPTMGQGDYRRHEQFF.

The chain uses TRBV3-1 (or the pseudogene TRBV3-2) and TRBJ1-1; D is undetermined. Germline V gene sequence: CDR1 LGHDT, CDR2 YNNKEL (reference sequence). The CDR3 sequence is 13 residues long. Deletions cut 4 bases from V and 5 bases from J, with 11 bases between. CDR3 nucleotide sequence: TGTGCCAGCAGCCCCACCCCCGGGACTGAAGCTTTCTTT. This translates into CASSPTPGTEAFF.

The chain joins TRBV18 to TRBJ1-1; 7 bases align to TRBD1. The V segment lost 4 bases and the J segment 6 bases; nucleotides outside the gene matches: 11. CDR3 length: 15 residues. Germline lookup yields CDR1 KGHSH and CDR2 LQKENI. DNA of the CDR3: TGTGCCAGCTCACTCAGTCGACAGGGAGGATCTGAAGCTTTCTTT. As protein: CASSLSRQGGSEAFF.

In its sample, this clone was seen many times. This rearrangement joins TRBV4-3 to TRBJ1-5, with 8 bases that match TRBD1. V was clipped by 0 bases and J by 5 bases; unmatched bases: 3. The germline gives CDR1 LGHNA, CDR2 YSLEER. The CDR3 runs 15 residues. The CDR3: CASSQEQGVDQPQHF. In nucleotides, the CDR3 is TGCGCCAGCAGCCAAGAACAGGGGGTAGATCAGCCCCAGCATTTT.

This sequence joins TRBV19 and TRBJ2-3; 9 bases agree with TRBD1. This CDR3 is built from 16 residues. Trimming at V came to 6 bases and at J to 4 bases, leaving 11 bases not matched to a gene. CDR1 is LNHDA, CDR2 SQIVND, per germline (reference sequence). The CDR3 region is CASRLRDRVISDTQYF. In nucleotides, the CDR3 is TGTGCCAGTAGGCTCCGGGACAGGGTTATCTCAGATACGCAGTATTTT.

The rearrangement links TRBV18 to TRBJ1-3; TRBD1 might be the D (6 bases). The CDR3 is 16 residues long. Germline V gene data show CDR1 as KGHSH and CDR2 as LQKENI. V was pared by 3 bases and J by 4 bases, with 16 bases between. The CDR3 nucleotides are TGTGCCAGCTCACCGACCGGAACAGGGCAAGGAAACACCATATATTTT. It translates to CASSPTGTGQGNTIYF.

This clone appeared a few times. CDR3 sequence (DNA): TGTGCCAGCAGTGGGGTCCAACCCGGGGATCAGCCCCAGCATTTT. Its translation: CASSGVQPGDQPQHF. The chain carries TRBV27 and TRBJ1-5; D not certain. The CDR3 consists of 15 residues. Trimming left V 5 bases short and J 5 bases short, with 16 bases between. Germline lookup yields CDR1 MNHEY and CDR2 SMNVEV (reference sequence).

This chain joins TRBV4-3 and TRBJ1-2; tentative D call: TRBD1 (6 bases). Germline CDR1 reads LGHNA; CDR2 reads YSLEER. V was clipped by 0 bases and J by 3 bases, with 8 bases between them. The CDR3 extends over 14 amino acids. CDR3 loop: CASSQDRGDYGYTF. In DNA, the CDR3 is TGCGCCAGCAGCCAAGACAGGGGAGACTATGGCTACACCTTC.

The chain joins TRBV7-8 to TRBJ2-3, with a weak D call TRBD2 (6 bases). The CDR3 is 16 residues long. Germline CDR1 is SGHVS and CDR2 is FQNEAQ. The V end was cut by 5 bases, the J end by 5 bases, with 20 bases between. CDR3 DNA sequence: TGTGCCAGCAGCACAACTGGGGGGTACTCAGGAGATACGCAGTATTTT. It translates to CASSTTGGYSGDTQYF.

This chain joins TRBV4-1 and TRBJ2-7; D unclear. The germline V gene encodes CDR1 MGHRA and CDR2 YSYEKL. V gave up 2 bases and J gave up 0 bases, with 11 bases separating them. The CDR3 contains 15 residues. The CDR3 coding sequence is TGCGCCAGCAGCCAATACTTGTCAATCTCCTACGAGCAGTACTTC. Protein product: CASSQYLSISYEQYF.

The chain links TRBV19 to TRBJ2-7; a weak D match, TRBD2 (5 bases). V was cut by 5 bases and J by 2 bases, with 10 bases left in between. CDR1 and CDR2 from the germline V gene are LNHDA and SQIVND (reference sequence). The CDR3 has 13 residues. The CDR3 region has the DNA TGTGCCAGTAGTGACGACGGGGCCTACGAGCAGTACTTC. Protein: CASSDDGAYEQYF. Drawing the rest from reference TRBV19 and TRBJ2-7, the complete variable domain is DGGITQSPKYLFRKEGQNVTLSCEQNLNHDAMYWYRQDPGQGLRLIYYSQIVNDFQKGDIAEGYSVSREKKESFPLTVTSAQKNPTAFYLCASSDDGAYEQYFGPGTRLTVT.

The chain recombines TRBV27 with TRBJ1-2; a possible D gene is TRBD1 (5 bases). The CDR3 loop spans 16 amino acids. Between the trimmed V and J ends, which lost 0 bases and 4 bases, there was a span of 15 bases. Germline CDR1 and CDR2: MNHEY and SMNVEV (reference sequence). CDR3 sequence reads: CASSLSSWGGPYGYTF. The CDR3 DNA reads as TGTGCCAGCAGTTTATCGAGTTGGGGGGGTCCCTATGGCTACACCTTC.

The V call is TRBV3-1 (or the pseudogene TRBV3-2), the J call TRBJ2-1; 11 positions match TRBD2. This CDR3 contains 17 residues. V lost 0 bases to trimming and J lost 8 bases; unmatched junction nucleotides: 9. Germline values: CDR1 LGHDT, CDR2 YNNKEL (reference sequence). CDR3 DNA: TGTGCCAGCAGCCAAGATTGGTTAGCGGGGGGGCTAGATGAGCAGTTCTTC. This sequence encodes CASSQDWLAGGLDEQFF.

This clone is a singleton in its sample. The chain recombines TRBV2 with TRBJ2-3; 13 positions match TRBD2. The CDR3 runs to 16 residues. The V segment lost 6 bases and the J segment 6 bases; nucleotides outside the gene matches: 9. Germline CDR1 SNHLY, CDR2 FYNNEI. The CDR3 sequence: CASSGLAGARRDTQYF. The CDR3 DNA reads TGTGCCAGCAGCGGACTAGCGGGGGCGCGCAGGGATACGCAGTATTTT.

The chain links TRBV4-1 to TRBJ1-6; D possibly corresponds to TRBD1 (5 bases). The CDR3 extends over 16 amino acids. Germline CDR1 and CDR2: MGHRA and YSYEKL. V shed 7 bases and J shed 5 bases, with 18 bases lying between them. The CDR3 nucleotides are TGCGCCAGCACCCAGACGCCGGGACTTAATAATTCACCCCTCCACTTT. Protein product: CASTQTPGLNNSPLHF.

This sequence joins TRBV15 and TRBJ1-6; no clear D gene. CDR1 is LNHNV, CDR2 YYDKDF, per germline (reference sequence). This CDR3 has 15 residues. With 0 bases removed from V and 5 bases from J, the gap between germline ends came to 8 bases. The CDR3 sequence is CATSRDPRDNSPLHF. CDR3 DNA sequence: TGTGCCACCAGCAGAGATCCGAGGGATAATTCACCCCTCCACTTT.